Listed here are 5 T cell receptor beta chains from one sample, sequenced in a study of T cell changes during pregnancy in multiple sclerosis. Clones were sequenced by immunoSEQ multiplex PCR, and TCRdb holds only the in-frame ones, with some missing. The table shows 70,000 to 75,000 clones, with 92% occurring only once. Sequences were derived from peripheral blood, sampled in the second trimester of pregnancy. The receptors originated from a female donor with multiple sclerosis, enrolled in a pregnancy study.

J is TRBJ2-7 and V is TRBV6-5; 13 bases are a match to TRBD2. The CDR3 consists of 15 residues. J gave up 2 bases and V 7 bases, and 5 bases lay outside the gene matches. Germline values: CDR1 MNHEY, CDR2 SVGAGI. Written as DNA, the CDR3 is TGTGCCAGCACCTTACTAGCGGGAGGGACCTACGAGCAGTACTTC. It is translated as CASTLLAGGTYEQYF.

J is TRBJ1-5 and V is TRBV19, with TRBD1 matching 8 bases. Losses at the gene ends were 6 bases for V and 7 bases for J; bases not matched to a gene: 17. The CDR3 totals 17 residues. CDR1 LNHDA and CDR2 SQIVND come from the germline V gene (reference sequence). DNA for the CDR3: TGTGCCAGTAGATATGGGACAGGTCCCCAGGGGGGGCAGCCCCAGCATTTT. Its translation is CASRYGTGPQGGQPQHF.

The chain couples TRBV7-9 to TRBJ1-2, with D perhaps matching TRBD1 (6 bases). Trimming left V 5 bases short and J 3 bases short, with 10 bases between. Per germline, CDR1 SEHNR and CDR2 FQNEAQ (reference sequence). This CDR3 region has 13 residues. For the CDR3, the DNA is TGTGCCAGCAGCCCCGGGACACACTATGGCTACACCTTC. Its protein is CASSPGTHYGYTF. Full variable domain (rest looked up from reference TRBV7-9 and TRBJ1-2): DTGVSQNPRHKITKRGQNVTFRCDPISEHNRLYWYRQTLGQGPEFLTYFQNEAQLEKSRLLSDRFSAERPKGSFSTLEIQRTEQGDSAMYLCASSPGTHYGYTFGSGTRLTVV.

Remarks on this clone: Other nucleotide sequences in the sample specify the same CDR3. The CDR3 here is CASSVGGMNTEAFF. The DNA of the CDR3 is TGTGCCAGCAGCGTCGGCGGCATGAACACTGAAGCTTTCTTT. The rearrangement joins TRBV9 to TRBJ1-1, with D uncertain. The CDR3 sequence is 14 residues long. Trimming stripped 2 bases from V and 0 bases from J, with 8 bases between. Per the germline V gene, CDR1 is SGDLS and CDR2 is YYNGEE.

V gene TRBV18 combines with J gene TRBJ2-4, with TRBD1 as a possible D gene (5 bases). Germline CDR1 is KGHSH and CDR2 is LQKENI. The V gene lost 3 bases and the J gene lost 8 bases, with 17 bases spanning the gap. The CDR3 is 15 residues long. The CDR3 bases are TGTGCCAGCTCACCGGTTAGCCAGGGTGGGGACATTCAGTACTTC. It is translated as CASSPVSQGGDIQYF.